Each of the 23 T cell receptor beta chains below was sequenced from the same sample in a study of T-cell reconstitution after alpha-beta-depleted transplantation in children. The TCRbeta library was prepared with unique molecular identifiers. TCRdb re-analysed the PCR reads in MiXCR, keeping a single row per CDR3 protein. The sample contains around 530,000 distinct CDR3 sequences, less than 35% of which appear only once. Sequenced material: PBMCs from the stem cell graft donor, taken from the stem cell graft. Source of these receptors: a human donor who donated a stem cell graft to a child with aplastic anemia.

V is TRBV7-2 and J is TRBJ2-3; D possibly corresponds to TRBD1 (7 bases). The CDR3 loop spans 15 amino acids. The germline V gene encodes CDR1 SGHTA and CDR2 FQGNSA. V dropped 2 bases and J dropped 2 bases, with 11 bases sitting between them. The CDR3 DNA reads TGTGCCAGCAGCTTATCAGGGGGGCACACAGATACGCAGTATTTT. The encoded protein is CASSLSGGHTDTQYF. Variable domain in full (rest from reference TRBV7-2 and TRBJ2-3): GAGVSQSPSNKVTEKGKDVELRCDPISGHTALYWYRQSLGQGLEFLIYFQGNSAPDKSGLPSDRFSAERTGGSVSTLTIQRTQQEDSAVYLCASSLSGGHTDTQYFGPGTRLTVL.

This clonotype was found a few times. This rearrangement joins TRBV12-3 or TRBV12-4 to TRBJ2-1; 9 bases fit TRBD2. J was trimmed by 5 bases and V by 2 bases; bases with no gene match: 4. There are 15 residues in the CDR3. CDR3 protein: CASSLRTSADNEQFF. CDR3 DNA: TGTGCCAGCAGTTTACGGACTAGCGCCGACAATGAGCAGTTCTTC.

This clonotype has a single count. V and J are TRBV20-1 and TRBJ2-2, with D tentatively TRBD2 (5 bases). The CDR3 contains 13 residues. Germline V CDR1 and CDR2: DFQATT, SNEGSKA (reference sequence). V shed 7 bases and J shed 7 bases, with 16 bases lying between them. The CDR3 loop is CSVPLSGNGELFF. The CDR3 coding sequence is TGCAGTGTCCCGTTATCGGGGAACGGGGAGCTGTTTTTT.

This clonotype was recorded a few times. The CDR3 here is CASRGALRDTDTQYF. The CDR3 nucleotides are TGTGCCAGCAGGGGGGCCTTGAGGGACACAGATACGCAGTATTTT. This chain connects TRBV7-2 to TRBJ2-3; possible D gene TRBD1, 6 bases. The CDR3 has 15 amino acids. Trimming stripped 6 bases from V and 2 bases from J, with 15 bases between. Germline V gene sequence: CDR1 SGHTA, CDR2 FQGNSA.

This clonotype appeared many times. V usage is TRBV30 and J usage is TRBJ1-1; a possible D gene is TRBD1 (5 bases). The CDR3 contains 15 residues. Germline CDR1 and CDR2: GTSNPN and SVGIG (reference sequence). V was cut by 3 bases and J by 1 base, with 15 bases left in between. The CDR3 region is CAWRDPGVKNTEAFF. CDR3 DNA sequence: TGTGCCTGGAGGGACCCGGGGGTCAAGAACACTGAAGCTTTCTTT.

The chain carries TRBV12-3 or TRBV12-4 and TRBJ2-5; D unclear. The V gene lost 2 bases and the J gene lost 6 bases, with 16 bases spanning the gap. The CDR3 covers 15 residues. CDR3 coding DNA: TGTGCCAGCAGTTTATCGGAAAAGGAATCAAAGACCCAGTACTTC. This sequence encodes CASSLSEKESKTQYF.

The V gene is TRBV29-1, the J gene TRBJ1-1; D call uncertain. Germline CDR1 SQVTM, CDR2 ANQGSEA. With 5 bases removed from V and 5 bases from J, the gap between germline ends came to 9 bases. This CDR3 spans 11 amino acids. CDR3 in amino acids: CSVLGKTEAFF. CDR3 bases: TGCAGCGTTCTTGGGAAGACTGAAGCTTTCTTT.

This clonotype occurred a few times. V is TRBV25-1 and J is TRBJ1-4; D remains ambiguous. Germline V gene sequence: CDR1 MGHDK, CDR2 SYGVNS. Trimming removed 6 bases from V and 3 bases from J, with 17 bases in between. The CDR3 spans 16 residues. CDR3 in DNA: TGTGCCAGCAGGGGAAGTGGAGGAGGACCTAATGAAAAACTGTTTTTT. Translating it yields CASRGSGGGPNEKLFF. Full variable domain (missing parts from reference TRBV25-1 and TRBJ1-4): EADIYQTPRYLVIGTGKKITLECSQTMGHDKMYWYQQDPGMELHLIHYSYGVNSTEKGDLSSESTVSRIRTEHFPLTLESARPSHTSQYLCASRGSGGGPNEKLFFGSGTQLSVL.

This clonotype was counted between two and nine times. The CDR3 here is CSVGSGQGRSTDTQYF. CDR3 DNA sequence: TGCAGCGTTGGATCGGGACAGGGGCGCTCCACAGATACGCAGTATTTT. V is TRBV29-1 and J is TRBJ2-3; 10 bases align to TRBD1. The ends lost 4 bases at V and 2 bases at J; junction bases unmatched: 9. The germline V gene encodes CDR1 SQVTM and CDR2 ANQGSEA. The CDR3 loop spans 16 amino acids.

The chain recombines TRBV30 with TRBJ2-7; 10 bases are a match to TRBD1. CDR3 size: 13 residues. Germline loops: CDR1 GTSNPN, CDR2 SVGIG (reference sequence). V trimming: 6 bases; J trimming: 4 bases; junction bases outside the gene matches: 6. CDR3 protein: CACEDRGFYEQYF. DNA of the CDR3: TGTGCCTGTGAGGACAGGGGGTTTTACGAGCAGTACTTC.

This chain links TRBV25-1 with TRBJ1-2; D not resolved. Trimming removed 3 bases from V and 4 bases from J, with 6 bases in between. This CDR3 spans 12 amino acids. Germline lookup yields CDR1 MGHDK and CDR2 SYGVNS. The CDR3 here is CASSDFSYGYTF. The CDR3 nucleotides read TGTGCCAGCAGTGATTTCAGCTATGGCTACACCTTC.

CDR3 amino acids: CSANRLGGTDYNEQFF. The CDR3, as DNA: TGCAGTGCTAATCGTCTGGGGGGGACGGATTACAATGAGCAGTTCTTC. The chain joins TRBV20-1 to TRBJ2-1; 7 positions match TRBD2. Looked up from germline, CDR1 is DFQATT and CDR2 is SNEGSKA (reference sequence). Trimming cost V 4 bases and J 4 bases; bases outside gene matches: 13. This CDR3 has 16 amino acids.

This clonotype appeared a few times. V gene TRBV20-1 combines with J gene TRBJ2-3, with D possibly TRBD2 on 5 matching bases. The CDR3 has 14 amino acids. The germline V and J ends were trimmed by 7 bases and 2 bases, with 16 bases remaining between them. Germline CDR1 is DFQATT and CDR2 is SNEGSKA (reference sequence). The CDR3 protein is CSGPKERYTDTQYF. CDR3 coding DNA: TGCAGTGGACCGAAGGAGCGGTACACAGATACGCAGTATTTT.

This clonotype was observed a handful of times. The chain carries TRBV24-1 and TRBJ1-5; D is uncertain. Trimming shortened V by 0 bases and J by 5 bases, and 7 bases separated the two germline ends. Per the germline V gene, CDR1 is KGHDR and CDR2 is SFDVKD. The CDR3 sequence is 14 residues long. Here the CDR3 reads CATSDLTDYQPQHF. The CDR3, as DNA: TGTGCCACCAGTGATTTGACGGATTATCAGCCCCAGCATTTT.

This clonotype has just a few counts. The CDR3 DNA reads as TGTGCCAGCAGTACCCTGGGACTAGGCGCGCACTACGAGCAGTACTTC. This codes for CASSTLGLGAHYEQYF. V usage is TRBV6-2 or TRBV6-3 and J usage is TRBJ2-7; 8 bases match TRBD2. V dropped 5 bases and J dropped 3; count of bases not matched to a gene: 12. The CDR3 sequence is 16 residues long. CDR1 and CDR2 (germline): MNHEY, SVGEGT.

The sample holds a few counts of this clonotype. The chain recombines TRBV7-6 with TRBJ1-2; maybe TRBD1 (6 bases). The ends were cut back, 3 bases at V and 3 bases at J, with 14 bases in the middle. This CDR3 is 15 amino acids long. CDR1 SGHVS and CDR2 FNYEAQ come from the germline V gene. The CDR3 DNA reads TGTGCCAGCAGCTTGACCACAGGGTCGGACTATGGCTACACCTTC. It is translated as CASSLTTGSDYGYTF. The full variable domain, its missing parts supplied by reference TRBV7-6 and TRBJ1-2, is GAGVSQSPRYKVTKRGQDVALRCDPISGHVSLYWYRQALGQGPEFLTYFNYEAQQDKSGLPNDRFSAERPEGSISTLTIQRTEQRDSAMYRCASSLTTGSDYGYTFGSGTRLTVV.

In this sample, this clonotype turned up a few times. The chain links TRBV28 to TRBJ1-5, with a tentative D call TRBD1 (6 bases). The CDR3 has 13 amino acids. Trimming removed 9 bases from V and 4 bases from J, with 13 bases in between. Germline V gives CDR1 MDHEN, CDR2 SYDVKM. In DNA, the CDR3 is TGTGCCAGTCACGGGGGCGGTAATCAGCCCCAGCATTTT. It codes for CASHGGGNQPQHF.

The V call is TRBV20-1, the J call TRBJ2-1; D might be TRBD2 (5 bases). The germline gives CDR1 DFQATT, CDR2 SNEGSKA (reference sequence). The CDR3 runs to 17 residues. V shed 3 bases and J shed 3 bases, with 21 bases lying between them. In nucleotides, the CDR3 is TGCAGTGCTAGGGGCCGAGGGTATCGCCATGACTACAATGAGCAGTTCTTC. Its translation: CSARGRGYRHDYNEQFF.

The rearrangement uses TRBV6-5 and TRBJ1-2; TRBD1 might be the D (6 bases). Trimming shortened V by 2 bases and J by 10 bases, and 26 bases separated the two germline ends. CDR3 size: 17 residues. Germline values: CDR1 MNHEY, CDR2 SVGAGI. CDR3 loop: CASSYGIAPGQFSDYTF. Here the CDR3 DNA reads TGTGCCAGCAGTTACGGCATCGCACCGGGACAATTCTCAGACTACACCTTC.

The chain employs TRBV30 and TRBJ2-4, with 8 bases aligning to TRBD2. Germline V gives CDR1 GTSNPN, CDR2 SVGIG (reference sequence). Unmatched junction bases numbered 4, after V lost 8 bases and J lost 1 base. CDR3 size: 13 residues. The CDR3 is CAGKREAKNIQYF. CDR3 nucleotides: TGTGCCGGGAAGCGGGAGGCCAAAAACATTCAGTACTTC.

The J gene is TRBJ1-2, the V gene TRBV28, with D unclear. Germline loops: CDR1 MDHEN, CDR2 SYDVKM. The CDR3 sequence is 16 residues long. Trimming stripped 2 bases from V and 3 bases from J, with 16 bases between. CDR3 bases: TGTGCCAGCAGTTTACGCGGGCAGGAGCACTACTATGGCTACACCTTC. Protein product: CASSLRGQEHYYGYTF.

The J gene is TRBJ1-2, the V gene TRBV29-1, with 9 bases identical to TRBD1. CDR1 is SQVTM, CDR2 ANQGSEA, per germline. The CDR3 runs to 12 residues. Trimming took 5 bases from V and 8 from J; bases not matched to a gene: 6. Here the CDR3 reads CSVPTGGGGYTF. Written as DNA, the CDR3 is TGCAGCGTTCCCACAGGGGGCGGGGGCTACACCTTC.

This clonotype was counted a few times. This rearrangement joins TRBV25-1 to TRBJ1-2; D unclear. The V gene's germline CDR1 is MGHDK and CDR2 SYGVNS. The CDR3 is 12 amino acids. Trimming cost V 6 bases and J 5 bases, with 10 bases left between them. The CDR3: CASRAETYGYTF. As DNA, the CDR3 is TGTGCCAGCAGGGCAGAAACATATGGCTACACCTTC.